What follows are 3 T cell receptor beta chains derived from one specimen sequenced in a study of human T cells and chemical hapten exposure. TCRdb analysed the RACE reads with MiXCR anew, one entry per CDR3 protein. The sample has tens of thousands of distinct CDR3 sequences, approximately 9.3% seen once; the top ten hold about 14%. Time point denoted: patch test 1, 2 weeks after DPC sensitization. Documented treatment: therapeutic diphenylcyclopropenone sensitization with weekly scalp DPC. The material was whole blood, obtained in connection with sensitization to the hapten diphenylcyclopropenone (DPC). The receptors shown here come from a woman aged 40 to 50 with alopecia areata. Some clones in this sample may be carry-over from other donors' samples.

In this sample, this clonotype turned up a few times. The V and J genes are TRBV6-4 and TRBJ2-3; TRBD1 aligns across 7 bases. Germline CDR1 MRHNA, CDR2 SNTAGT. With V trimmed by 0 bases and J by 4 bases, 1 base remained unmatched. This CDR3 region has 14 residues. The CDR3 sequence: CASSDSTGPDTQYF. DNA for the CDR3: TGTGCCAGCAGTGACTCGACAGGGCCAGATACGCAGTATTTT.

The rearrangement joins TRBV4-3 to TRBJ2-1; D remains ambiguous. Germline CDR1 LGHNA, CDR2 YSLEER. This CDR3 has 16 residues. V lost 0 bases and J lost 4, with 13 bases in between. CDR3 nucleotide sequence: TGCGCCAGCAGCCAAGATGTCAACGACCTTTACAATGAGCAGTTCTTC. This sequence encodes CASSQDVNDLYNEQFF.

The sample holds many counts of this clonotype. This rearrangement joins TRBV6-4 to TRBJ1-1; the match to TRBD1 covers 7 bases. The ends lost 4 bases at V and 2 bases at J; junction bases unmatched: 7. The CDR3 runs to 15 residues. The germline V gene encodes CDR1 MRHNA and CDR2 SNTAGT. The CDR3 protein is CASSVSGGSNTEAFF. The CDR3 DNA reads as TGTGCCAGCAGTGTGTCAGGGGGGTCTAACACTGAAGCTTTCTTT.